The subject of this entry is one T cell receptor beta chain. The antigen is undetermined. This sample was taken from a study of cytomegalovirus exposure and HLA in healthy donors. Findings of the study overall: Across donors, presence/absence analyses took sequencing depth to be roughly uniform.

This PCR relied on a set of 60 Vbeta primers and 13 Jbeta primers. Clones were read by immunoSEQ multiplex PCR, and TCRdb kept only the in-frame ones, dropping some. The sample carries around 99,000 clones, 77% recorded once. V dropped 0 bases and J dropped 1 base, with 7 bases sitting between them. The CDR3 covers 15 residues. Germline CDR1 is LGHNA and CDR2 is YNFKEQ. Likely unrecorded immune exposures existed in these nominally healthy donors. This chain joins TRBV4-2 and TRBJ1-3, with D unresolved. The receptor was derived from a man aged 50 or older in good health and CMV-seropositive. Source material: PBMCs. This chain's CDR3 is CASSQEWASGNTIYF. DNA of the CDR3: TGTGCCAGCAGCCAAGAATGGGCGTCTGGAAACACCATATATTTT.